In this sample, the clone carrying this T cell receptor (beta chain) turned up many times. The data were obtained in a study of T cells in Graves' hyperthyroidism and ophthalmopathy. Exclusion criteria comprised uncontrolled infection, other autoimmune disease, pregnancy or lactation. For the diagnoses, clinical symptoms, serum thyroxine and TRAb, thyroid ultrasound and orbital computed tomography were used. PBMCs were collected from an approximately 10 ml volume of fresh peripheral blood. Amplification of TCR beta CDR3 regions was performed using RNA transcripts as template. First-round RT-PCR with HTBI primers amplified the TCR CDR3 region. In TCRdb, the multiplex PCR reads were re-called with MiXCR into one record per CDR3 protein. The data hold roughly 580,000 distinct CDR3 sequences, with about 15% observed a single time. The sequence came from a woman aged 25 to 39 with Graves' hyperthyroidism that later progressed to Graves' ophthalmopathy. Sequencing was done on a sample of blood.

The CDR3 loop is CASHREGNQPQHF. The CDR3 DNA sequence: TGTGCCAGCCACAGGGAGGGCAATCAGCCCCAGCATTTT. The chain has TRBV2 and TRBJ1-5; D is possibly TRBD1 (6 bases). V dropped 8 bases and J dropped 2 bases, with 10 bases sitting between them. The germline gives CDR1 SNHLY, CDR2 FYNNEI. There are 13 residues in the CDR3.